The next 3 T cell receptor beta chains were all read from a single sample in a study of T cells in tumors after PD-1 blockade. Sequenced by immunoSEQ multiplex PCR; TCRdb stores in-frame clones only, minus some. The table includes 30,000 to 40,000 clones, around 78% detected once. The sample consisted of PBMCs, taken before anti-PD-1 treatment. The receptors were gathered from a human donor with basal cell carcinoma.

The chain is built from TRBV27 and TRBJ1-6; 7 bases are a match to TRBD1. With V trimmed by 6 bases and J by 8 bases, 7 bases remained unmatched. The CDR3 runs to 14 residues. From germline, CDR1 is MNHEY and CDR2 SMNVEV (reference sequence). CDR3: CASSPDRADSPLHF. The CDR3 DNA reads TGTGCCAGCAGCCCCGACAGGGCAGATTCACCCCTCCACTTT.

This chain joins TRBV7-2 and TRBJ2-1, with D uncertain. This CDR3 region has 13 residues. In germline, CDR1 is SGHTA, CDR2 FQGNSA. V was cut by 5 bases and J by 9 bases, with 14 bases left in between. The CDR3 spells CASSPLFSSEQFF. DNA for the CDR3: TGTGCCAGCAGCCCGCTCTTTTCTAGTGAGCAGTTCTTC.

Only a few counts were recorded for this clone. The chain uses TRBV5-1 and TRBJ2-1, with D unclear. The V gene lost 4 bases and the J gene lost 10 bases, with 9 bases spanning the gap. This CDR3 region has 11 residues. Germline V gives CDR1 SGHRS, CDR2 YFSETQ. This CDR3 is CASSLVTEQFF. The CDR3 DNA reads as TGCGCCAGCAGCCTGGTAACGGAGCAGTTCTTC.